The rows below give T cell receptor beta chains drawn from one sample of a study of technical replicates of blood from a few donors. Generated by immunoSEQ multiplex PCR, the TCRdb table keeps only in-frame clones and is missing some. The sample yields approximately 51,000 clones, just under 95% seen once. Sequencing was carried out using PBMCs. The receptor source for this set is a human donor in good health. Some clones in this sample may be carry-over from other donors' samples. Each CDR3 is given with its conserved first and last residue.

v_gene	j_gene	CDR3aa
TRBV7-2	TRBJ1-4	CASSPWGQVTTNEKLFF
TRBV28	TRBJ2-1	CASSLNGAQFF
TRBV7-7	TRBJ2-5	CASSPSGGAWETQYF
TRBV4-3	TRBJ1-3	CASSQDWVRNSGNTIYF
TRBV6-6	TRBJ1-6	CASKSGTVRSPLHF
TRBV5-6	TRBJ2-1	CASSLGTGSTSSYNEQFF
TRBV5-4	TRBJ1-1	CASSLVQGSREAFF
TRBV27	TRBJ2-2	CASKGPGLAYGELFF
TRBV11-3	TRBJ2-2	CASSSTFLGELFF
TRBV5-6	TRBJ1-1	CASSLTGTEAFF
TRBV27	TRBJ2-7	CASSPAPGTLYEQYF
TRBV21-1	TRBJ2-2	CASNNILWRGGLNTGELFF
TRBV5-5	TRBJ1-1	CASSLAGVTEAFF
TRBV7-9	TRBJ1-1	CASSFRRRGGTEAFF
TRBV7-2	TRBJ2-1	CASSLSAGGPGDEQFF
TRBV12-5	TRBJ2-1	CASGLRAGQPRENEQFF
TRBV19	TRBJ1-6	CASSLPNSPLHF
TRBV6-1	TRBJ2-5	CASKMYGEGAQYF
TRBV7-2	TRBJ2-5	CASSLVFEGARQETQYF
TRBV7-2	TRBJ2-7	CASSLYNEQYF
TRBV30	TRBJ1-1	CAWSADRNTEAFF
TRBV19	TRBJ2-7	CASSHPNHEQYF
TRBV5-6	TRBJ1-5	CASSLGSLTGGVQPQHF
TRBV6-4	TRBJ1-1	CASSDWPNTEAFF
TRBV2	TRBJ2-7	CASSVQRAYEQYF
TRBV29-1	TRBJ2-1	CSGQVPGQGAYNEQFF
TRBV2	TRBJ1-4	CASRERGPEKLFF
TRBV9	TRBJ1-2	CASSETGLANYGYTF
TRBV4-3	TRBJ2-3	CASSPRGSGGPDTQYF
TRBV6-1	TRBJ2-1	CAGGLETGVEQFF
TRBV18	TRBJ1-3	CASSQDSPRGTIYF
TRBV9	TRBJ2-7	CPQQRSRWETSGRVYEQYF
TRBV5-1	TRBJ2-5	CASSSGLAGKQETQYF
TRBV4-1	TRBJ1-1	CASSQESFGTGVTEAFF
TRBV21-1	TRBJ2-7	CASTLRRASSYEQYF
TRBV7-6	TRBJ1-1	CASSSQENTEAFF
TRBV4-1	TRBJ1-1	CASSQEGIGNMNTEAFF
TRBV9	TRBJ2-5	CASSVYDRDVETQYF
TRBV29-1	TRBJ1-2	CSVEPGNYGYTF
TRBV6-5	TRBJ2-5	CASSRSFVGQETQYF
TRBV14	TRBJ1-4	CASSQSLGAGEKLFF